This TCR beta chain was retrieved from a study of T cell changes during pregnancy in multiple sclerosis. The sample holds one count of this clone. This CDR3 has 17 residues. Looked up from germline, CDR1 is SGHDT and CDR2 is YYEEEE. Trimming stripped 4 bases from V and 4 bases from J, with 21 bases between. Clones were sequenced by immunoSEQ multiplex PCR, and TCRdb holds only the in-frame ones, with some missing. The sample includes about 15,000 clones, roughly 83% seen only once; the top ten take 15% to 20%. Sequenced material: CD8+ T cells from peripheral blood mononuclear cells, taken in the third trimester of pregnancy. The chain combines TRBV5-6 with TRBJ1-3; D remains ambiguous. This sequence originates from a female donor in good health, enrolled as a control in a pregnancy study. The CDR3 is CASSVWFQAAEGNTIYF. The CDR3, as DNA: TGTGCCAGCAGCGTGTGGTTCCAGGCCGCTGAGGGAAACACCATATATTTT. The full variable domain, rest sourced from reference TRBV5-6 and TRBJ1-3, is DAGVTQSPTHLIKTRGQQVTLRCSPKSGHDTVSWYQQALGQGPQFIFQYYEEEERQRGNFPDRFSGHQFPNYSSELNVNALLLGDSALYLCASSVWFQAAEGNTIYFGEGSWLTVV.